This is a list of T cell receptor beta chains from one sample in a study of cytomegalovirus exposure and HLA in healthy donors. Produced via immunoSEQ multiplex PCR; TCRdb's table is partial and in-frame only. The data contain about 160,000 clones, about 88% of them singletons. The specimen sequenced was PBMCs. These TCRs come from a woman between 18 and 30 years old in good health and CMV-seronegative. Both conserved end residues are part of each CDR3. D genes are given only for firm matches. Size values are once, few and many counts, or a class for expanded clones, and some rows have none.

abundance: .; d_gene: TRBD2; v_gene: TRBV7-3; j_gene: TRBJ2-1; CDR3aa: CASSSGTSYENEQFF; CDR3nt: TGTGCCAGCAGCTCCGGGACTAGCTACGAAAATGAGCAGTTCTTC
abundance: few; d_gene: TRBD2; v_gene: TRBV9; j_gene: TRBJ2-1; CDR3aa: CASSDQALAGGYNEQFF; CDR3nt: TGTGCCAGCAGCGACCAAGCCCTAGCGGGGGGGTACAATGAGCAGTTCTTC
abundance: .; d_gene: TRBD1; v_gene: TRBV7-6; j_gene: TRBJ1-4; CDR3aa: CASSLGRDLGTGFEKLFF; CDR3nt: TGTGCCAGCAGCTTAGGGAGAGATCTCGGGACAGGGTTTGAAAAACTGTTTTTT
abundance: .; d_gene: TRBD2; v_gene: TRBV9; j_gene: TRBJ2-3; CDR3aa: CASSVATGLAGGIETDTQYF; CDR3nt: TGTGCCAGCAGCGTAGCTACTGGACTAGCGGGAGGGATTGAAACAGATACGCAGTATTTT
abundance: .; d_gene: .; v_gene: TRBV6-5; j_gene: TRBJ1-1; CDR3aa: CASSYTGGNTEAFF; CDR3nt: TGTGCCAGCAGTTACACGGGGGGGAACACTGAAGCTTTCTTT
abundance: once; d_gene: TRBD2; v_gene: TRBV5-1; j_gene: TRBJ2-7; CDR3aa: CASSLAGSSYEQYF; CDR3nt: TGCGCCAGCTCACTAGCGGGAAGTTCCTACGAGCAGTACTTC
abundance: .; d_gene: TRBD2; v_gene: TRBV6-5; j_gene: TRBJ2-1; CDR3aa: CASSTSGGPYNEQFF; CDR3nt: TGTGCCAGCAGTACAAGCGGGGGCCCATACAATGAGCAGTTCTTC
abundance: .; d_gene: TRBD1; v_gene: TRBV27; j_gene: TRBJ2-4; CDR3aa: CASRTTYRGSTKNIQYF; CDR3nt: TGTGCCAGCCGCACGACATACAGGGGAAGCACCAAAAACATTCAGTACTTC
abundance: .; d_gene: .; v_gene: TRBV11-2; j_gene: TRBJ1-2; CDR3aa: CASSSGSYTF; CDR3nt: TGTGCCAGCAGTAGCGGCAGCTACACCTTC
abundance: .; d_gene: .; v_gene: TRBV4-1; j_gene: TRBJ2-1; CDR3aa: CASSRGLADYNEQFF; CDR3nt: TGCGCCAGCAGCCGGGGGCTAGCGGACTACAATGAGCAGTTCTTC
abundance: .; d_gene: TRBD1; v_gene: TRBV18; j_gene: TRBJ1-1; CDR3aa: CASSPGDRGPSHTEAFF; CDR3nt: TGTGCCAGCTCACCCGGGGACAGGGGGCCCTCCCACACTGAAGCTTTCTTT
abundance: .; d_gene: TRBD1; v_gene: TRBV19; j_gene: TRBJ1-2; CDR3aa: CASSQTGGGYTF; CDR3nt: TGTGCCAGTAGCCAGACAGGGGGAGGCTACACCTTC
abundance: few; d_gene: TRBD1; v_gene: TRBV27; j_gene: TRBJ1-1; CDR3aa: CASSIRDRYTEAFF; CDR3nt: TGTGCCAGCAGTATAAGGGACAGATACACTGAAGCTTTCTTT
abundance: .; d_gene: .; v_gene: TRBV2; j_gene: TRBJ2-1; CDR3aa: CASSEGNGGEQFF; CDR3nt: TGTGCCAGCAGTGAAGGAAATGGCGGAGAGCAGTTCTTC
abundance: .; d_gene: TRBD2; v_gene: TRBV11-2; j_gene: TRBJ2-1; CDR3aa: CASSLESGRAYYNEQFF; CDR3nt: TGTGCCAGCAGCTTAGAGAGCGGGAGGGCCTATTACAATGAGCAGTTCTTC
abundance: few; d_gene: TRBD1; v_gene: TRBV10-3; j_gene: TRBJ2-1; CDR3aa: CAIRDTGTGDHNEQFF; CDR3nt: TGTGCCATCAGAGACACCGGGACAGGGGACCACAATGAGCAGTTCTTC
abundance: few; d_gene: .; v_gene: TRBV5-6; j_gene: TRBJ2-1; CDR3aa: CASSHDRRSYNEQFF; CDR3nt: TGTGCCAGCAGCCACGACAGGCGCTCCTACAATGAGCAGTTCTTC
abundance: .; d_gene: .; v_gene: TRBV5-5; j_gene: TRBJ1-2; CDR3aa: CASSLNPFMIEGYTF; CDR3nt: TGTGCCAGCAGCTTAAATCCTTTCATGATCGAGGGCTACACCTTC
abundance: .; d_gene: .; v_gene: TRBV6-1; j_gene: TRBJ1-5; CDR3aa: CASSEGHNNQPQHF; CDR3nt: TGTGCCAGCAGTGAGGGACACAACAATCAGCCCCAGCATTTT
abundance: .; d_gene: TRBD2; v_gene: TRBV28; j_gene: TRBJ2-1; CDR3aa: CASSPGGDYNEQFF; CDR3nt: TGTGCCAGCAGTCCGGGGGGGGACTACAATGAGCAGTTCTTC
abundance: .; d_gene: .; v_gene: TRBV27; j_gene: TRBJ1-2; CDR3aa: CASSLGQGNGYTF; CDR3nt: TGTGCCAGCAGTTTGGGGCAGGGTAACGGCTACACCTTC
abundance: .; d_gene: TRBD1; v_gene: TRBV7-6; j_gene: TRBJ1-2; CDR3aa: CASSLEDRYGYTF; CDR3nt: TGTGCCAGCAGCTTAGAGGACAGGTATGGCTACACCTTC
abundance: .; d_gene: .; v_gene: TRBV2; j_gene: TRBJ1-1; CDR3aa: CASRRRGNTEAFF; CDR3nt: TGTGCCAGCAGACGCAGGGGGAACACTGAAGCTTTCTTT
abundance: once; d_gene: .; v_gene: TRBV4-1; j_gene: TRBJ2-1; CDR3aa: CASSQTYAYNEQFF; CDR3nt: TGCGCCAGCAGCCAAACATACGCCTACAATGAGCAGTTCTTC
abundance: .; d_gene: TRBD2; v_gene: TRBV5-4; j_gene: TRBJ2-3; CDR3aa: CASSGAGGPDTQYF; CDR3nt: TGTGCCAGCAGCGGCGCGGGGGGGCCAGATACGCAGTATTTT
abundance: .; d_gene: TRBD2; v_gene: TRBV7-8; j_gene: TRBJ2-3; CDR3aa: CASRRQAAGVTDTQYF; CDR3nt: TGTGCCAGCAGACGCCAAGCAGCGGGAGTGACAGATACGCAGTATTTT
abundance: .; d_gene: TRBD1; v_gene: TRBV2; j_gene: TRBJ2-1; CDR3aa: CASINGTGNNEQFF; CDR3nt: TGTGCCAGCATCAACGGGACAGGGAACAATGAGCAGTTCTTC
abundance: .; d_gene: .; v_gene: TRBV6-6; j_gene: TRBJ1-3; CDR3aa: CASSTLGRLGNTIYF; CDR3nt: TGTGCCAGCAGTACCCTGGGGAGGCTGGGAAACACCATATATTTT
abundance: .; d_gene: TRBD1; v_gene: TRBV10-3; j_gene: TRBJ2-7; CDR3aa: CAISAGQGARAPYEQYF; CDR3nt: TGTGCCATCAGTGCCGGACAGGGGGCGCGTGCGCCCTACGAGCAGTACTTC
abundance: .; d_gene: .; v_gene: TRBV6-4; j_gene: TRBJ2-1; CDR3aa: CASSERRSSYNEQFF; CDR3nt: TGTGCCAGCAGTGAGAGGCGGAGCTCCTACAATGAGCAGTTCTTC
abundance: few; d_gene: TRBD1; v_gene: TRBV7-9; j_gene: TRBJ2-1; CDR3aa: CASSFQGDASIEQFF; CDR3nt: TGTGCCAGCAGCTTCCAGGGGGACGCTTCTATTGAGCAGTTCTTC
abundance: .; d_gene: .; v_gene: TRBV11-2; j_gene: TRBJ1-2; CDR3aa: CASSFGGSNYGYTF; CDR3nt: TGTGCCAGCAGCTTTGGAGGGTCGAACTATGGCTACACCTTC
abundance: .; d_gene: .; v_gene: TRBV27; j_gene: TRBJ2-3; CDR3aa: CASSSGRATDTQYF; CDR3nt: TGTGCCAGCAGTTCGGGCAGGGCGACAGATACGCAGTATTTT
abundance: .; d_gene: TRBD2; v_gene: TRBV30; j_gene: TRBJ2-1; CDR3aa: CAWTTSGSETSYNERFF; CDR3nt: TGTGCCTGGACGACTAGCGGGAGCGAAACCTCCTACAATGAGCGGTTCTTC
abundance: .; d_gene: TRBD1; v_gene: TRBV6-1; j_gene: TRBJ1-2; CDR3aa: CASRIGTGGTMGYTF; CDR3nt: TGTGCCAGCAGAATTGGGACAGGGGGAACTATGGGCTACACCTTC
abundance: .; d_gene: TRBD1; v_gene: TRBV29-1; j_gene: TRBJ1-2; CDR3aa: CSVRGGPYGYTF; CDR3nt: TGCAGCGTTCGAGGGGGCCCCTATGGCTACACCTTC
abundance: once; d_gene: .; v_gene: TRBV6-5; j_gene: TRBJ2-2; CDR3aa: CASSPRAGELFF; CDR3nt: TGTGCCAGCAGTCCCAGGGCCGGGGAGCTGTTTTTT
abundance: once; d_gene: TRBD2; v_gene: TRBV30; j_gene: TRBJ2-1; CDR3aa: CAWIGTKQFF; CDR3nt: TGTGCCTGGATCGGGACTAAGCAGTTCTTC
abundance: .; d_gene: TRBD1; v_gene: TRBV2; j_gene: TRBJ2-2; CDR3aa: CATSQGNTGELFF; CDR3nt: TGTGCTACGTCACAGGGGAATACCGGGGAGCTGTTTTTT
abundance: .; d_gene: .; v_gene: TRBV7-8; j_gene: TRBJ2-5; CDR3aa: CASSLGGEAQYF; CDR3nt: TGTGCCAGCAGCTTAGGTGGGGAGGCCCAGTACTTC